The text below deals with one T cell receptor (beta chain). Its antigen is still unknown. TCRdb's table, derived via immunoSEQ multiplex PCR, lists solely in-frame clones and lacks some. The sample lists roughly 71,000 clones, about 89% occurring once. Unexposed donor CD4+ T cells date from about 2011-2018, before the COVID-19 pandemic. V dropped 7 bases and J dropped 2 bases, with 8 bases sitting between them. This CDR3 has 12 residues. The source of the sample is a study of CD4 T cells in relation to SARS-CoV-2 and coronaviruses. Study context: The restricting HLA molecule for shared crossreactive spike epitopes was mapped. The study, taken as a whole, reports: Crossreactivity was assessed only for spike protein, not other viral proteins. No donor gave both pre-pandemic and post-infection samples.

The sample was memory CD4+ T cells from PBMCs. The receptor comes from a human donor in good health. The V call is TRBV12-3 or TRBV12-4, the J call TRBJ1-2, with a possible D match to TRBD1 (5 bases). Here the CDR3 reads CASTPGNYGYTF. The CDR3 DNA reads as TGTGCCAGCACCCCAGGGAACTATGGCTACACCTTC.